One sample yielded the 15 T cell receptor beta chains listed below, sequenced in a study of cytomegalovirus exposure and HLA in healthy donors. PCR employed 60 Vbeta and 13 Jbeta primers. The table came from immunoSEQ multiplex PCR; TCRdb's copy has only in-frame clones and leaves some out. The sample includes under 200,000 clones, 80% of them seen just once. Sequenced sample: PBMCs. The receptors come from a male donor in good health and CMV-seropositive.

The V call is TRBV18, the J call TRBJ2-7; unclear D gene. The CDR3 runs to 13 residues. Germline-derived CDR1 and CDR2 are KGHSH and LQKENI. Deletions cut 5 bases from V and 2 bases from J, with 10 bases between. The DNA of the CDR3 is TGTGCCAGCTCAGCGGCCGCCGCCTACGAGCAGTACTTC. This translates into CASSAAAAYEQYF.

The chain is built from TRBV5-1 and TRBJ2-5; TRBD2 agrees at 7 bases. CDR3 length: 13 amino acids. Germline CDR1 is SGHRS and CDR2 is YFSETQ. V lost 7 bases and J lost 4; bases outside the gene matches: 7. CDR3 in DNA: TGCGCCAGCGCCCAAACGGGAGGAGAGACCCAGTACTTC. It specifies CASAQTGGETQYF.

The CDR3 reads CASSLLSGRAGTQYF. DNA of the CDR3: TGTGCCAGCAGCCTCCTGAGCGGGAGGGCCGGGACCCAGTACTTC. The chain has TRBV14 and TRBJ2-5; 10 bases align to TRBD2. The CDR3 has 15 amino acids. CDR1 and CDR2 from the germline V gene are SGHDN and FVKESK. V lost 4 bases, J lost 7 bases, and 9 bases stayed unmatched.

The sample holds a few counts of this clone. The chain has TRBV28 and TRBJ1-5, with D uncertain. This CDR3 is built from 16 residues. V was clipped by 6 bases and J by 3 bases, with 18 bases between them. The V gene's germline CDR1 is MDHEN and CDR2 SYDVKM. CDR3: CASRGDEGWINQPQHF. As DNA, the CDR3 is TGTGCCAGCAGAGGAGATGAGGGATGGATCAATCAGCCCCAGCATTTT.

The CDR3 loop reads CASSFDRGRDYGYTF. The CDR3 DNA sequence: TGTGCCAGCAGTTTCGACAGGGGGCGCGACTATGGCTACACCTTC. The rearrangement uses TRBV28 and TRBJ1-2, with 10 bases matching TRBD1. The trim removed 3 bases at V and 3 bases at J, leaving 4 bases unmatched. The CDR3 loop spans 15 amino acids. CDR1 and CDR2 (germline): MDHEN, SYDVKM.

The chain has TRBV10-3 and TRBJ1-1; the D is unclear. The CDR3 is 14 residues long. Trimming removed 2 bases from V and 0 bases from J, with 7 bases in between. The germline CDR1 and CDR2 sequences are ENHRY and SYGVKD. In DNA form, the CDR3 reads TGTGCCATCAGTGAGATTGAGATGAACACTGAAGCTTTCTTT. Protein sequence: CAISEIEMNTEAFF.

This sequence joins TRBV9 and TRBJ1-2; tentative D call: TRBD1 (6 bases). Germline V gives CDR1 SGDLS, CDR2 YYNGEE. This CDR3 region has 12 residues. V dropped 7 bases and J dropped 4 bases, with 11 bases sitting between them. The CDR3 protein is CASHRGGYGYTF. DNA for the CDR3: TGTGCCAGCCACCGAGGGGGCTATGGCTACACCTTC.

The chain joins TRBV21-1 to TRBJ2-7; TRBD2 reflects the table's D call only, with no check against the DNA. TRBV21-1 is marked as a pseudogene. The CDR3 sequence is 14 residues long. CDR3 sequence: CASSVGGRLDEQYF. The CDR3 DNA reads TGTGCCAGCAGCGTAGGCGGGAGGTTAGACGAGCAGTACTTC.

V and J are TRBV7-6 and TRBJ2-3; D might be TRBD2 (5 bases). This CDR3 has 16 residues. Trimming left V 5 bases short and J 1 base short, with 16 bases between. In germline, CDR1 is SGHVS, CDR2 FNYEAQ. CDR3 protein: CASSPAWGVGTDTQYF. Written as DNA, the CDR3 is TGTGCCAGCAGCCCGGCGTGGGGAGTCGGCACAGATACGCAGTATTTT.

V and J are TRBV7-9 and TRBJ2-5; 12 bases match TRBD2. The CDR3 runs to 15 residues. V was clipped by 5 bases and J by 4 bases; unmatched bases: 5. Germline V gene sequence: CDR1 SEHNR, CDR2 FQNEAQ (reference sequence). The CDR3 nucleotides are TGTGCCAGCAGCGAGCCGGGACTAGCGGGAGAGACCCAGTACTTC. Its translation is CASSEPGLAGETQYF.

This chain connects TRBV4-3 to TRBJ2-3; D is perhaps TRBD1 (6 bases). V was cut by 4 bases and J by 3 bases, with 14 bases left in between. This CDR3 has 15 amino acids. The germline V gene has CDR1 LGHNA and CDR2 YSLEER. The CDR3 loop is CASSLGAGTTDTQYF. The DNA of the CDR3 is TGCGCCAGCAGCCTGGGGGCCGGGACGACAGATACGCAGTATTTT.

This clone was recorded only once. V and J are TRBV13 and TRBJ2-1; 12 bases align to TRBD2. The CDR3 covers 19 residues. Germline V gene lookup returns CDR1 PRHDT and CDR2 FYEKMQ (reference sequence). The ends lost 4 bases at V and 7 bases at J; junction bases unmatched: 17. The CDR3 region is CASSYPTSGSPLPGNEQFF. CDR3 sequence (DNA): TGTGCCAGCAGCTATCCGACTAGCGGGAGTCCCCTTCCTGGGAATGAGCAGTTCTTC.

This CDR3 is CASSYGTGVEQYF. The DNA of the CDR3 is TGTGCCAGCAGCTACGGGACAGGGGTCGAGCAGTACTTC. The gene calls are TRBV5-6 and TRBJ2-7; 10 nucleotides agree with TRBD1. CDR1 and CDR2 (germline): SGHDT, YYEEEE. The CDR3 totals 13 residues. Germline trimming cut 3 bases from V and 6 bases from J; bases unmatched to any gene: 3.

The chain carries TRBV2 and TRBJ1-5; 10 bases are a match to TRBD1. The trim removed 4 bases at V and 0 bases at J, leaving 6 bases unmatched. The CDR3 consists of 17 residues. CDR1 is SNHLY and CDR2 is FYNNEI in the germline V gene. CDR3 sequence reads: CASSVRTGGNSNQPQHF. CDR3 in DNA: TGTGCCAGCAGTGTGCGGACAGGGGGAAATAGCAATCAGCCCCAGCATTTT.

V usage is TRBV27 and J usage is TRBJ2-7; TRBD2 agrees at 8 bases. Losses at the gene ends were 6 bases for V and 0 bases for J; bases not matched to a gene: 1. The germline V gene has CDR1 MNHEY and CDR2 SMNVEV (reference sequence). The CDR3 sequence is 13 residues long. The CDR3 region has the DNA TGTGCCAGCAGGGGGACTAGCTCCTACGAGCAGTACTTC. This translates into CASRGTSSYEQYF.